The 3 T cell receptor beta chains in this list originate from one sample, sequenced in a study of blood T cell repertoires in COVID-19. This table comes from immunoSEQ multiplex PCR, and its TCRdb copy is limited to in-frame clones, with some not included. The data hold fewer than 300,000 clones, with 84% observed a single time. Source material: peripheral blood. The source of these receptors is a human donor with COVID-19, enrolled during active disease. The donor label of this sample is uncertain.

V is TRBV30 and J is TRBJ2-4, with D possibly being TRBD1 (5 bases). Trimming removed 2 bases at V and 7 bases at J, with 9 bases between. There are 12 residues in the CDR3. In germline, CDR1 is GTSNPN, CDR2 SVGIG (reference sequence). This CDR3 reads CAWSRGMNIQYF. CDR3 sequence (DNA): TGTGCCTGGAGTAGGGGTATGAACATTCAGTACTTC.

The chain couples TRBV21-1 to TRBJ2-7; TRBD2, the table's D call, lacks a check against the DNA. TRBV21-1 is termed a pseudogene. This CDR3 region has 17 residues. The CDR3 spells CASSPGLAGGPPYEQYF. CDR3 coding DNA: TGTGCCAGCAGCCCCGGACTAGCGGGAGGTCCTCCCTACGAGCAGTACTTC.

The CDR3 region is CASSLAAGGPLAGELFF. The CDR3 DNA reads as TGTGCCAGCAGTTTGGCGGCGGGAGGGCCGTTGGCCGGGGAGCTGTTTTTT. The V call is TRBV28, the J call TRBJ2-2, with 9 bases aligning to TRBD2. This CDR3 contains 17 residues. CDR1 MDHEN and CDR2 SYDVKM come from the germline V gene. The trim removed 3 bases at V and 6 bases at J, leaving 11 bases unmatched.